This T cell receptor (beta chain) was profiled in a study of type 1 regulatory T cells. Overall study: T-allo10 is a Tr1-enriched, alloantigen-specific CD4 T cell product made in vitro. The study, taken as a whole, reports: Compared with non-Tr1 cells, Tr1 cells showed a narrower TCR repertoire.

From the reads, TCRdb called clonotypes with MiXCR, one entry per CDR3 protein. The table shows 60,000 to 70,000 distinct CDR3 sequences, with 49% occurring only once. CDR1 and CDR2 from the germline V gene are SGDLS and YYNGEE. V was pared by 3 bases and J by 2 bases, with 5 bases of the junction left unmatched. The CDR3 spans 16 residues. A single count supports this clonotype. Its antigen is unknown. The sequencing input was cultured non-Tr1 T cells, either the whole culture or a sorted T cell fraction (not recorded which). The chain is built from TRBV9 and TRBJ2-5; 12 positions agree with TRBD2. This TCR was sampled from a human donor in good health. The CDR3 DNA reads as TGTGCCAGCAGCGCCGCGACTAGCGGGGGACAAGAGACCCAGTACTTC. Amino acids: CASSAATSGGQETQYF.